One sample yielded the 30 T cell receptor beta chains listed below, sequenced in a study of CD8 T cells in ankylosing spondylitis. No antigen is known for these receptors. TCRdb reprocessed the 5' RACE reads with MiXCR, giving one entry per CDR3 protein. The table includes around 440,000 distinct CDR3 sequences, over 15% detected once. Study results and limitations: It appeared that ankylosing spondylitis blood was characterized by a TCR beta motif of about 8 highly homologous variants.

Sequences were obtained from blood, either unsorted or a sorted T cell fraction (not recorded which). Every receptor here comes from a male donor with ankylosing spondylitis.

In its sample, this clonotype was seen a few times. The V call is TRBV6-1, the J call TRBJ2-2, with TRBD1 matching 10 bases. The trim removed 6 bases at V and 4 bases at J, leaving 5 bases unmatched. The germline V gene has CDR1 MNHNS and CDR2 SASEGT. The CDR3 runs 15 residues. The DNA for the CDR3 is TGTGCCAGCAGCAGGGACAGGGGCGGCACCGGGGAGCTGTTTTTT. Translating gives CASSRDRGGTGELFF.

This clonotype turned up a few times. CDR3 DNA sequence: TGTGCCACCGGTGGATCAAGCAATCAGCCCCAGCATTTT. Its protein product is CATGGSSNQPQHF. The rearrangement uses TRBV24-1 and TRBJ1-5; D is ambiguous. CDR1 KGHDR and CDR2 SFDVKD come from the germline V gene. The CDR3 spans 13 residues. Between the trimmed V and J ends, which lost 9 bases and 1 base, there was a span of 9 bases.

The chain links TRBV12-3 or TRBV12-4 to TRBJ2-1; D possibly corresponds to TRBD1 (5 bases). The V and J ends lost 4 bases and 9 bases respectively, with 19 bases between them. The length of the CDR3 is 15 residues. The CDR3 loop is CASSSPGALSREQFF. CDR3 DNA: TGTGCCAGCAGTTCCCCTGGGGCCCTAAGTCGTGAGCAGTTCTTC.

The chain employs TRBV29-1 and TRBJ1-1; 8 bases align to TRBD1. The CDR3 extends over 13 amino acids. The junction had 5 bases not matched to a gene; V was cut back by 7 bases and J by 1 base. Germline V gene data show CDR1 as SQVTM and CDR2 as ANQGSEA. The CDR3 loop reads CSATTGANTEAFF. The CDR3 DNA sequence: TGCAGCGCCACGACAGGGGCGAACACTGAAGCTTTCTTT.

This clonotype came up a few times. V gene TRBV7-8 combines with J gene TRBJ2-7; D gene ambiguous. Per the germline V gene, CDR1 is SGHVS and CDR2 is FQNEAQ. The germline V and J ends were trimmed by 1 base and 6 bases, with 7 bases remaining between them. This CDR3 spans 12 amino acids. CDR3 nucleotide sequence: TGTGCCAGCAGCTTAGATATGGGCGAGCAGTACTTC. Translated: CASSLDMGEQYF.

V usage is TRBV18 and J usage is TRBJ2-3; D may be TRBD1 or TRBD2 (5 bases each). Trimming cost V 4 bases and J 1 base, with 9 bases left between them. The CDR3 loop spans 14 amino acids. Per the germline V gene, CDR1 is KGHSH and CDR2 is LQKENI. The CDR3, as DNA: TGTGCCAGCTCACGGGACGGCCGCACAGATACGCAGTATTTT. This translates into CASSRDGRTDTQYF.

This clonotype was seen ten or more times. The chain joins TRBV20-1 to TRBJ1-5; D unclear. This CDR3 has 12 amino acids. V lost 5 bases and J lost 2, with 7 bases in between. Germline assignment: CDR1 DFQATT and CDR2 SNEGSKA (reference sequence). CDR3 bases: TGCAGTGCTTCAGCAGGCAATCAGCCCCAGCATTTT. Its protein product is CSASAGNQPQHF.

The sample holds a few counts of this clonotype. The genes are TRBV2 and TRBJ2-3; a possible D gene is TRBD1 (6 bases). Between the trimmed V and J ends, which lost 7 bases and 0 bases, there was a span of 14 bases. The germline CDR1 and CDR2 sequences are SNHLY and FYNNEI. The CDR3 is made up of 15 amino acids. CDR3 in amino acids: CASTDTGSSTDTQYF. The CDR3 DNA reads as TGTGCCAGCACAGATACAGGGTCGAGCACAGATACGCAGTATTTT.

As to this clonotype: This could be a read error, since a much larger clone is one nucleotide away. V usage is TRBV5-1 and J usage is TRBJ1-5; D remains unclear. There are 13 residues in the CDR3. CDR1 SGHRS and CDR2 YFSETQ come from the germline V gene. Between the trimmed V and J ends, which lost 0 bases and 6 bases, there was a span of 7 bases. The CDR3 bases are TGCGCCAGCAGCTTGGGGGGTACTCAGCCCCAGCATTTT. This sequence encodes CASSLGGTQPQHF.

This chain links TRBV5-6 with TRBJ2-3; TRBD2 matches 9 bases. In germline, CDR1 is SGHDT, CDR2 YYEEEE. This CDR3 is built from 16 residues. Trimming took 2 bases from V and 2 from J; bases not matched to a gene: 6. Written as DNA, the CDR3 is TGTGCCAGCAGCTTAGGTAGCGGGGGATTCACAGATACGCAGTATTTT. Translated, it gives CASSLGSGGFTDTQYF.

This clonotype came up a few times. CDR3 sequence (DNA): TGTGCCAGCAGTCGAAGGAGCTCCTACAATGAGCAGTTCTTC. Amino acids: CASSRRSSYNEQFF. The gene calls are TRBV2 and TRBJ2-1; no reliable D call. The CDR3 is 14 amino acids. Trimming took off 5 bases at V and 0 bases at J, with 8 bases between the two ends. Germline lookup yields CDR1 SNHLY and CDR2 FYNNEI. The entire variable domain, with the rest obtained from reference TRBV2 and TRBJ2-1, is as follows: EPEVTQTPSHQVTQMGQEVILRCVPISNHLYFYWYRQILGQKVEFLVSFYNNEISEKSEIFDDQFSVERPDGSNFTLKIRSTKLEDSAMYFCASSRRSSYNEQFFGPGTRLTVL.

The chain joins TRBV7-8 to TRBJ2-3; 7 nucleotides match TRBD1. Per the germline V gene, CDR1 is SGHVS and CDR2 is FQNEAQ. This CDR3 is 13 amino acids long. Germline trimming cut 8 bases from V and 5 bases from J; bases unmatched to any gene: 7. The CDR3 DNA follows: TGTGCCAGCTCCCGACAGGGTCTAGATACGCAGTATTTT. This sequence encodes CASSRQGLDTQYF. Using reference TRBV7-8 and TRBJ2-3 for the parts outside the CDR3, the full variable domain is GAGVSQSPRYKVAKRGQDVALRCDPISGHVSLFWYQQALGQGPEFLTYFQNEAQLDKSGLPSDRFFAERPEGSVSTLKIQRTQQEDSAVYLCASSRQGLDTQYFGPGTRLTVL.

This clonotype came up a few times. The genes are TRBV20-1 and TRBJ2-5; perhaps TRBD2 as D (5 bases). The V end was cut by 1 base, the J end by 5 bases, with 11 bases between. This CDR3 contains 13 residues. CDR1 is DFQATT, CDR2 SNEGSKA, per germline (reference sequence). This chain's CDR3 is CSARGNSVETQYF. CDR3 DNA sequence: TGCAGTGCTAGAGGGAATAGCGTCGAGACCCAGTACTTC.

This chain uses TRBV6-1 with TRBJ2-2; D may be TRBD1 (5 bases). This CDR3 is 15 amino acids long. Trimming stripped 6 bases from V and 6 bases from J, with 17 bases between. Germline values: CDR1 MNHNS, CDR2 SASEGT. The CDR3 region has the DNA TGTGCCAGCAGATCAACTGCAGGGTTGGCCGGGGAGCTGTTTTTT. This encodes CASRSTAGLAGELFF.

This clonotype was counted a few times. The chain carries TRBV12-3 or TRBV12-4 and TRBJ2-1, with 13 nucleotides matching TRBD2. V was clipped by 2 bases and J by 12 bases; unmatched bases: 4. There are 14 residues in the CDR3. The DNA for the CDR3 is TGTGCCAGCAGTTTAACTAGCGGGGGGGCCGGGCAGTTCTTC. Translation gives CASSLTSGGAGQFF.

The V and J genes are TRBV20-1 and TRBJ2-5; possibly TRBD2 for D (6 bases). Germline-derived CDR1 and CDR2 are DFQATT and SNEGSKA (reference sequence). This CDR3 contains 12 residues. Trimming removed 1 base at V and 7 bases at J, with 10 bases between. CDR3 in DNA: TGCAGTGCTAGAGCCCCCGGGGGGACCCAGTACTTC. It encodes CSARAPGGTQYF.

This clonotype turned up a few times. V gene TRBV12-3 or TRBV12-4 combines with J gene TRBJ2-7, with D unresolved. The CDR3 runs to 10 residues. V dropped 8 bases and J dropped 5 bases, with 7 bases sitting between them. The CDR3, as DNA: TGTGCCAGCCAAGGGAACGAGCAGTACTTC. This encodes CASQGNEQYF.

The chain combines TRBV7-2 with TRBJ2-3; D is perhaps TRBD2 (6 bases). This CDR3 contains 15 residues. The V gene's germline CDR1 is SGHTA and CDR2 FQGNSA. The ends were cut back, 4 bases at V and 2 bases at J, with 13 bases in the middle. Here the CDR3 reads CASSSGTLLTDTQYF. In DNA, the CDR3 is TGTGCCAGCAGCTCCGGGACTCTACTCACAGATACGCAGTATTTT.

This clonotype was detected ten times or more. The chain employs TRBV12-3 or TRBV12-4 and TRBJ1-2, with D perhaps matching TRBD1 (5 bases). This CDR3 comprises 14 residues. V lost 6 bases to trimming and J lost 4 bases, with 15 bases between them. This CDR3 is CASSSWGMSYGYTF. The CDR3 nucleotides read TGTGCCAGCAGCTCTTGGGGGATGAGCTATGGCTACACCTTC.

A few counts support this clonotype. CDR3 nucleotides: TGCAGTGCTTTTTCTGAGGTGACCACAGATACGCAGTATTTT. It codes for CSAFSEVTTDTQYF. The chain is built from TRBV20-1 and TRBJ2-3; D not resolved. CDR3 length: 14 amino acids. V was trimmed by 5 bases and J by 2 bases, leaving 14 bases between them. Germline V gene sequence: CDR1 DFQATT, CDR2 SNEGSKA (reference sequence).

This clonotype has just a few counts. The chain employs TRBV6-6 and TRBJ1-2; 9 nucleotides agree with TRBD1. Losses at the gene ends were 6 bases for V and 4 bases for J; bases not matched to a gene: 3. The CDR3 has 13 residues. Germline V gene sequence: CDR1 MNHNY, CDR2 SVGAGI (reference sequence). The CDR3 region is CASRSGQGYGYTF. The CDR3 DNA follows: TGTGCCAGCAGATCGGGACAGGGCTATGGCTACACCTTC.

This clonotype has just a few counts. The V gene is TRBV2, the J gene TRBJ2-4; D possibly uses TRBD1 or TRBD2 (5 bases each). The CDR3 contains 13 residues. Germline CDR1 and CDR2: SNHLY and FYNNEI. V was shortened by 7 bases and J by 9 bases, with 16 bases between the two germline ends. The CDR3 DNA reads TGTGCCAGCACCGACAGCGGAAGTCCCATTCAGTACTTC. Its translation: CASTDSGSPIQYF. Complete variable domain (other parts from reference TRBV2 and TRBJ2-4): EPEVTQTPSHQVTQMGQEVILRCVPISNHLYFYWYRQILGQKVEFLVSFYNNEISEKSEIFDDQFSVERPDGSNFTLKIRSTKLEDSAMYFCASTDSGSPIQYFGAGTRLSVL.

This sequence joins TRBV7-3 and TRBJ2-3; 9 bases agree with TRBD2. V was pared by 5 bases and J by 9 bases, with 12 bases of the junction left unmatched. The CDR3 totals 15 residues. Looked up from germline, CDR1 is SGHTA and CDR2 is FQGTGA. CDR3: CASSPGLAGEWTQYF. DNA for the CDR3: TGTGCCAGCAGCCCTGGCTTAGCGGGGGAATGGACGCAGTATTTT.

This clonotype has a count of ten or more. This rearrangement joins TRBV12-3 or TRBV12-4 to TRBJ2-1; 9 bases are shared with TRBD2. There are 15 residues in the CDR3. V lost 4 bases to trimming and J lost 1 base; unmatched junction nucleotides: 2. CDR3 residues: CASSSTSGSYNEQFF. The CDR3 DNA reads TGTGCCAGCAGTTCGACTAGCGGTTCCTACAATGAGCAGTTCTTC.

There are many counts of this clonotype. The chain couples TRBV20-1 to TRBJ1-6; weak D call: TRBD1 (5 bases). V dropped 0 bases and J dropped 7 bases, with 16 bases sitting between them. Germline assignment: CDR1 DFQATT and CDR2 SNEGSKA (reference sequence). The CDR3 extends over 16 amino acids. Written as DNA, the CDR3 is TGCAGTGCTAGAGATCCCGGACGGGGGGACAATTCACCCCTCCACTTT. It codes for CSARDPGRGDNSPLHF.

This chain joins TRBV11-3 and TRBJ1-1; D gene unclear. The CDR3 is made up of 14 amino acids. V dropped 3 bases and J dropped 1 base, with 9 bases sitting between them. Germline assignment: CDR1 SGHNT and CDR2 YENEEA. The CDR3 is CASSFNWANTEAFF. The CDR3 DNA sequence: TGTGCCAGCAGCTTCAATTGGGCGAACACTGAAGCTTTCTTT.

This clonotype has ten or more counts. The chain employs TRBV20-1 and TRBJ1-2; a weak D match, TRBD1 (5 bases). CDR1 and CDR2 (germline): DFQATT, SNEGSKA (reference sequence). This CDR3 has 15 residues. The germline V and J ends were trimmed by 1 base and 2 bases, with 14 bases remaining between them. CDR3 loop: CSARGVSRQNYGYTF. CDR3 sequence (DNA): TGCAGTGCTAGAGGGGTTTCAAGACAGAACTATGGCTACACCTTC.

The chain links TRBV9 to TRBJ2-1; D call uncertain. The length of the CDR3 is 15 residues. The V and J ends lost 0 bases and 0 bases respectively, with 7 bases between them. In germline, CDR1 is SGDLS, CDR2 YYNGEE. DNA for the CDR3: TGTGCCAGCAGCGTAGGAGACCTCTCCTACAATGAGCAGTTCTTC. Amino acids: CASSVGDLSYNEQFF.

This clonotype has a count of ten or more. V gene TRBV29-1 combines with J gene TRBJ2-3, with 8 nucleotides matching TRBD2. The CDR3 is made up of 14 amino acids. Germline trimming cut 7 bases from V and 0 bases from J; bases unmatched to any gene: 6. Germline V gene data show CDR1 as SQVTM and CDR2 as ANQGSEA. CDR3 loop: CSAPAGASTDTQYF. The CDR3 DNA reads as TGCAGCGCACCAGCGGGGGCGAGCACAGATACGCAGTATTTT.

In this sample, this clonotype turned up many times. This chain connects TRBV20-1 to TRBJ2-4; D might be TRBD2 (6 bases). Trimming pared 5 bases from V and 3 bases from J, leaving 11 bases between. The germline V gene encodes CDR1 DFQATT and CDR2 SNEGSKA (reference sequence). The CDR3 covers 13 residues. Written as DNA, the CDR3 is TGCAGTGCTGGCGGGACGGGCAAAAACATTCAGTACTTC. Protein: CSAGGTGKNIQYF.